These T cell receptor beta chains were read from a single sample in a study of T cells in Graves' hyperthyroidism and ophthalmopathy. TCRdb analysed the multiplex PCR reads with MiXCR anew, one entry per CDR3 protein. The table shows 600,000 to 700,000 distinct CDR3 sequences, with roughly 15% occurring only once. The sequenced sample was blood. The receptors originated from a woman between 40 and 50 years old with Graves' ophthalmopathy. The CDR3 runs from the conserved cysteine through the conserved F or W. A D gene is named only where the DNA matches it firmly. Some rows mark clone size as missing; the rest say once, few, many or name a class of expanded clone.

D gene: TRBD2
V gene: TRBV11-2
J gene: TRBJ2-5
clone size: many
CDR3 DNA: TGTGCCAGCAGCTTAATGGCACTAGCGGGAGTGGAGACCCAGTACTTC
CDR3 protein: CASSLMALAGVETQYF

D gene: .
V gene: TRBV3-1
J gene: TRBJ1-1
clone size: .
CDR3 DNA: TGTGCCAGCAGCCAACACAACGAGAACACTGAAGCTTTCTTT
CDR3 protein: CASSQHNENTEAFF

D gene: TRBD2
V gene: TRBV29-1
J gene: TRBJ2-7
clone size: many
CDR3 DNA: TGCAGCGCAGTTAGCGGGAGCTACTACGAGCAGTACTTC
CDR3 protein: CSAVSGSYYEQYF

D gene: TRBD2
V gene: TRBV6-1
J gene: TRBJ2-5
clone size: many
CDR3 DNA: TGTGCCAGCAGTCAATTAGCGGGATACGGGGAGACCCAGTACTTC
CDR3 protein: CASSQLAGYGETQYF

D gene: TRBD2
V gene: TRBV5-6
J gene: TRBJ2-4
clone size: .
CDR3 DNA: TGTGCCAGCAGCTTGGGGACTAGCGGAGCCAAAAACATTCAGTACTTC
CDR3 protein: CASSLGTSGAKNIQYF

D gene: .
V gene: TRBV6-2/TRBV6-3
J gene: TRBJ1-1
clone size: many
CDR3 DNA: TGTGCCAGCAGTTACCCGCTGGGGAGGGCGGGCATGAACACTGAAGCTTTCTTT
CDR3 protein: CASSYPLGRAGMNTEAFF

D gene: .
V gene: TRBV19
J gene: TRBJ1-1
clone size: few
CDR3 DNA: TGTGCCAGTAGGAACGCTATTCTTTTGTATACTGAAGCTTTCTTT
CDR3 protein: CASRNAILLYTEAFF

D gene: .
V gene: TRBV28
J gene: TRBJ2-7
clone size: many
CDR3 DNA: TGTGCCAGCAGCCCTAACGCCGGACAGCTCTACGAGCAGTACTTC
CDR3 protein: CASSPNAGQLYEQYF

D gene: TRBD1
V gene: TRBV12-3/TRBV12-4
J gene: TRBJ2-7
clone size: many
CDR3 DNA: TGTGCCAGCAGTCGCGGACAGGACGAGCAGTACTTC
CDR3 protein: CASSRGQDEQYF

D gene: TRBD2
V gene: TRBV12-3/TRBV12-4
J gene: TRBJ2-2
clone size: many
CDR3 DNA: TGTGCCAGCAGTTTAGGGACTAGCGGGACCAGGACCGGGGAGCTGTTTTTT
CDR3 protein: CASSLGTSGTRTGELFF

D gene: TRBD1
V gene: TRBV28
J gene: TRBJ1-5
clone size: many
CDR3 DNA: TGTGCCAGCGGTGGACAGGGTTTTTCGGTTCTGGTTGGCAATCAGCCCCAGCATTTT
CDR3 protein: CASGGQGFSVLVGNQPQHF

D gene: .
V gene: TRBV20-1
J gene: TRBJ2-5
clone size: many
CDR3 DNA: TGCAGTGCTGGCGCCGTGGAGACCCAGTACTTC
CDR3 protein: CSAGAVETQYF

D gene: .
V gene: TRBV19
J gene: TRBJ2-5
clone size: many
CDR3 DNA: TGTGCCAGTAGCCCTATGAGGGGAGAGACCCAGTACTTC
CDR3 protein: CASSPMRGETQYF

D gene: .
V gene: TRBV7-2
J gene: TRBJ2-5
clone size: many
CDR3 DNA: TGTGCCAGCAGCCGGATCCCGGAGACCCAGTACTTC
CDR3 protein: CASSRIPETQYF

D gene: TRBD2
V gene: TRBV11-2
J gene: TRBJ2-2
clone size: .
CDR3 DNA: TGTGCCAGCAGCTTATACCTTTCCGGACTAGCGGAGAACACCGGGGAGCTGTTTTTT
CDR3 protein: CASSLYLSGLAENTGELFF